This T cell receptor beta chain was sequenced during a study of Ad26.COV2.S vaccination and SARS-CoV-2 variants. Study details: Once or twice, 56 days apart, Ad26.COV2.S was delivered intramuscularly.

As to treatment: 19 received Ad26.COV2.S at low or high dose, single or two shots; 5 received placebo; per-sample allocation not given. Sampling was performed 63 days after the first vaccine or placebo injection. Produced via immunoSEQ multiplex PCR; TCRdb's table is partial and in-frame only. The table has 200,000 to 300,000 clones, around 89% seen once. The length of the CDR3 is 15 residues. Germline lookup yields CDR1 MDHEN and CDR2 SYDVKM. Trimming took 6 bases from V and 3 from J, leaving 18 bases between them. In regard to this clone: Its specificity is unknown.

Study-level findings and limits: CD8+ and CD4+ T cells specific for spike reportedly responded with substantial breadth after vaccination.

This TCR derives from a person aged 18-65 years who received the Ad26.COV2.S COVID-19 vaccine or a placebo. The chain carries TRBV28 and TRBJ2-7, with a tentative D call TRBD1 (5 bases). This specimen consisted of peripheral blood, obtained in a trial of Ad26.COV2.S vaccine versus placebo. The CDR3 DNA is TGTGCCAGCAGGTGGACCGACAGTCAAGTCTACGAGCAGTACTTC. It is translated as CASRWTDSQVYEQYF.